Below, 25 T cell receptor beta chains from the same sample are listed, as sequenced in a study of shared clonotypes between healthy human individuals. Sequencing used immunoSEQ multiplex PCR; TCRdb keeps in-frame clones, though not all of them. This repertoire shows about 300,000 clones, around 74% found once; its top ten account for 10%. Sequenced input: memory CD4+ T cells sorted from blood. Stated subset: CD45RA-negative fraction. Every receptor here comes from a man aged 25-40 years in good health.

The J gene is TRBJ2-4, the V gene TRBV29-1; D may correspond to TRBD1 or TRBD2 (6 bases each). Trimming took off 5 bases at V and 0 bases at J, with 8 bases between the two ends. Per germline, CDR1 SQVTM and CDR2 ANQGSEA. The CDR3 covers 13 residues. CDR3 nucleotide sequence: TGCAGCGTTCGGGGGCTAGCCAAAAACATTCAGTACTTC. Amino acid sequence: CSVRGLAKNIQYF.

The chain combines TRBV6-5 with TRBJ1-2; D not certain. This CDR3 region has 13 residues. The V end lost 9 bases, the J end lost 1 base, and 12 bases lay between the germline ends. Germline CDR1 reads MNHEY; CDR2 reads SVGAGI. CDR3 DNA: TGTGCCAGTCTCTCACCTATTAACTATGGCTACACCTTC. This codes for CASLSPINYGYTF.

J is TRBJ2-1 and V is TRBV19; no clear D. The length of the CDR3 is 15 residues. Between the trimmed V and J ends, which lost 2 bases and 3 bases, there was a span of 11 bases. CDR1 and CDR2 (germline): LNHDA, SQIVND (reference sequence). CDR3: CASSIYSTFYNEQFF. For the CDR3, the DNA is TGTGCCAGTAGTATATACTCAACTTTCTACAATGAGCAGTTCTTC.

This sequence joins TRBV7-2 and TRBJ2-6, with no clear D. V lost 4 bases and J 4 bases, leaving 8 bases between the germline ends. The CDR3 totals 14 residues. Germline assignment: CDR1 SGHTA and CDR2 FQGNSA. The CDR3 coding sequence is TGTGCCAGCAGCTCCAGTGCCGGGGCCAACGTCCTGACTTTC. Its translation is CASSSSAGANVLTF.

The chain carries TRBV25-1 and TRBJ2-3, with TRBD2 as a possible D gene (6 bases). Deletions cut 6 bases from V and 6 bases from J, with 16 bases between. Germline V CDR1 and CDR2: MGHDK, SYGVNS. This CDR3 spans 14 amino acids. DNA of the CDR3: TGTGCCAGCAGCTCAACTGAGGAGGGGGATACGCAGTATTTT. This translates into CASSSTEEGDTQYF. Full variable domain (remainder filled in from reference TRBV25-1 and TRBJ2-3): EADIYQTPRYLVIGTGKKITLECSQTMGHDKMYWYQQDPGMELHLIHYSYGVNSTEKGDLSSESTVSRIRTEHFPLTLESARPSHTSQYLCASSSTEEGDTQYFGPGTRLTVL.

This clone was counted a few times. V and J are TRBV7-2 and TRBJ2-7; 7 bases map to TRBD1. V gave up 1 base and J gave up 3 bases; unmatched junction bases: 9. CDR3 length equals 16 residues. Germline values: CDR1 SGHTA, CDR2 FQGNSA. CDR3 protein: CASSLVVGAGGYEQYF. Written as DNA, the CDR3 is TGTGCCAGCAGCTTAGTAGTAGGGGCAGGGGGCTACGAGCAGTACTTC.

The rearrangement joins TRBV5-5 to TRBJ1-2, with unresolved D. The CDR3 contains 13 residues. CDR1 is SGHKS and CDR2 is YYEKEE in the germline V gene (reference sequence). Trimming stripped 3 bases from V and 6 bases from J, with 12 bases between. The CDR3 DNA follows: TGTGCCAGCAGCTATACAGAGGCCCATGGCTACACCTTC. The encoded protein is CASSYTEAHGYTF.

The table lists this clone with a few counts. The chain uses TRBV7-3 and TRBJ1-1; D gene unclear. V lost 2 bases to trimming and J lost 1 base, with 5 bases between them. Per the germline V gene, CDR1 is SGHTA and CDR2 is FQGTGA. The CDR3 runs to 13 residues. CDR3 DNA sequence: TGTGCCAGCAGCTTATCCAGGAACACTGAAGCTTTCTTT. This codes for CASSLSRNTEAFF.

The V and J genes are TRBV9 and TRBJ1-4; D not resolved. CDR1 and CDR2 from the germline V gene are SGDLS and YYNGEE. This CDR3 is built from 13 residues. The ends were cut back, 4 bases at V and 10 bases at J, with 14 bases in the middle. CDR3 sequence: CASSPEFVGKLFF. CDR3 bases: TGTGCCAGCAGCCCGGAGTTTGTGGGAAAACTGTTTTTT.

The genes are TRBV11-2 and TRBJ2-2, with TRBD1 identical over 9 bases. CDR3 size: 15 residues. Germline lookup yields CDR1 SGHAT and CDR2 FQNNGV. Germline trimming cut 3 bases from V and 5 bases from J; bases unmatched to any gene: 4. CDR3 sequence reads: CASSFGTGLTGELFF. The CDR3 bases are TGTGCCAGCAGCTTTGGGACAGGGCTAACCGGGGAGCTGTTTTTT.

This chain connects TRBV7-2 to TRBJ2-7; TRBD2 matches at 12 bases. Unmatched junction bases numbered 12, after V lost 5 bases and J lost 1 base. Germline lookup yields CDR1 SGHTA and CDR2 FQGNSA. CDR3 length: 18 residues. This CDR3 reads CASSRRSGTSGFSYEQYF. The CDR3 region has the DNA TGTGCCAGCAGCCGGCGGTCAGGGACTAGCGGGTTTTCCTACGAGCAGTACTTC.

This clone showed up just once. This chain links TRBV7-2 with TRBJ2-1; D ambiguous. Germline CDR1 reads SGHTA; CDR2 reads FQGNSA. V lost 5 bases, J lost 5 bases, and 10 bases lay in between. This CDR3 has 13 amino acids. The CDR3: CASSLAINNEQFF. CDR3 in DNA: TGTGCCAGCAGCCTCGCCATAAACAATGAGCAGTTCTTC. The full variable domain, completed using reference TRBV7-2 and TRBJ2-1, is GAGVSQSPSNKVTEKGKDVELRCDPISGHTALYWYRQSLGQGLEFLIYFQGNSAPDKSGLPSDRFSAERTGGSVSTLTIQRTQQEDSAVYLCASSLAINNEQFFGPGTRLTVL.

The chain links TRBV4-1 to TRBJ1-1; tentatively, D is TRBD1 (5 bases). The CDR3 totals 14 residues. Trimming removed 1 base from V and 1 base from J, with 7 bases in between. Germline V gene data show CDR1 as MGHRA and CDR2 as YSYEKL. Here the CDR3 reads CASSQAGQNTEAFF. The CDR3, as DNA: TGCGCCAGCAGCCAAGCTGGACAGAACACTGAAGCTTTCTTT.

The chain links TRBV9 to TRBJ2-2; D uncertain. V lost 3 bases to trimming and J lost 4 bases, with 7 bases between them. The V gene's germline CDR1 is SGDLS and CDR2 YYNGEE. This CDR3 contains 13 residues. Written as DNA, the CDR3 is TGTGCCAGCAGCGGCTCTCCCACCGGGGAGCTGTTTTTT. This translates into CASSGSPTGELFF. Using reference TRBV9 and TRBJ2-2 for the parts outside the CDR3, the full variable domain is DSGVTQTPKHLITATGQRVTLRCSPRSGDLSVYWYQQSLDQGLQFLIQYYNGEERAKGNILERFSAQQFPDLHSELNLSSLELGDSALYFCASSGSPTGELFFGEGSRLTVL.

The V gene is TRBV6-1, the J gene TRBJ2-4; unclear D gene. V lost 2 bases to trimming and J lost 3 bases, with 17 bases between them. Germline V gives CDR1 MNHNS, CDR2 SASEGT. The CDR3 spans 17 residues. CDR3 loop: CASSESLANVNKNIQYF. DNA for the CDR3: TGTGCCAGCAGTGAAAGTTTGGCGAACGTTAACAAAAACATTCAGTACTTC.

For the CDR3, the DNA is TGTGCCAGCAGTTTACCTATGACAGGGGGTAACACCGGGGAGCTGTTTTTT. Translating gives CASSLPMTGGNTGELFF. The V and J genes are TRBV28 and TRBJ2-2; 9 bases match TRBD1. V lost 2 bases, J lost 2 bases, and 6 bases stayed unmatched. The CDR3 totals 17 residues. Per germline, CDR1 MDHEN and CDR2 SYDVKM. The full variable domain, completed using reference TRBV28 and TRBJ2-2, is DVKVTQSSRYLVKRTGEKVFLECVQDMDHENMFWYRQDPGLGLRLIYFSYDVKMKEKGDIPEGYSVSREKKERFSLILESASTNQTSMYLCASSLPMTGGNTGELFFGEGSRLTVL.

The chain joins TRBV14 to TRBJ2-1; TRBD1 matches 8 bases. The J segment lost 6 bases and the V segment lost 0 bases, leaving 7 bases of the junction unmatched. CDR1 and CDR2 from the germline V gene are SGHDN and FVKESK. The CDR3 totals 16 residues. The CDR3 sequence: CASSQERTGWSNEQFF. In DNA, the CDR3 is TGTGCCAGCAGCCAAGAGCGGACAGGGTGGTCCAATGAGCAGTTCTTC.

J is TRBJ1-4 and V is TRBV10-3; D is undetermined. V dropped 0 bases and J dropped 4 bases, with 12 bases sitting between them. The CDR3 sequence is 16 residues long. Germline assignment: CDR1 ENHRY and CDR2 SYGVKD. CDR3 sequence: CAISESVVGYNEKLFF. The CDR3 region has the DNA TGTGCCATCAGTGAGTCGGTAGTAGGCTATAATGAAAAACTGTTTTTT.

The V call is TRBV6-5, the J call TRBJ2-5, with 10 bases lining up with TRBD1. V was pared by 6 bases and J by 4 bases, with 5 bases of the junction left unmatched. This CDR3 comprises 14 residues. CDR1 MNHEY and CDR2 SVGAGI come from the germline V gene. CDR3 nucleotides: TGTGCCAGCAGCCAGGGGACAGGGGCAGAGACCCAGTACTTC. Translation: CASSQGTGAETQYF.

This clone has only a few counts. The gene calls are TRBV7-9 and TRBJ2-1; weak D call: TRBD1 (5 bases). The length of the CDR3 is 16 residues. Germline values: CDR1 SEHNR, CDR2 FQNEAQ (reference sequence). Trimming pared 3 bases from V and 2 bases from J, leaving 14 bases between. The CDR3 is CASSLNLPGPYNEQFF. CDR3 DNA: TGTGCCAGCAGCTTGAACTTGCCAGGGCCCTACAATGAGCAGTTCTTC.

The chain joins TRBV5-1 to TRBJ2-7, with 10 positions matching TRBD2. The junction had 10 bases not matched to a gene; V was cut back by 4 bases and J by 3 bases. Germline V gene lookup returns CDR1 SGHRS and CDR2 YFSETQ. This CDR3 comprises 16 residues. CDR3 sequence reads: CASSGGPGTSVYEQYF. In DNA form, the CDR3 reads TGCGCCAGCAGCGGGGGACCCGGGACTAGCGTCTACGAGCAGTACTTC.

The J gene is TRBJ2-3, the V gene TRBV13, with 8 bases matching TRBD2. Germline lookup yields CDR1 PRHDT and CDR2 FYEKMQ (reference sequence). The CDR3 consists of 15 residues. V was clipped by 4 bases and J by 2 bases; unmatched bases: 5. CDR3 in amino acids: CASSSGGGPTDTQYF. In DNA, the CDR3 is TGTGCCAGCAGCTCGGGGGGGGGACCCACAGATACGCAGTATTTT.

This chain joins TRBV29-1 and TRBJ2-3; D is ambiguous. V was clipped by 8 bases and J by 6 bases, with 12 bases between them. This CDR3 contains 11 residues. In germline, CDR1 is SQVTM, CDR2 ANQGSEA. The CDR3 region has the DNA TGCAGCACGGAAGAAGGGGATACGCAGTATTTT. Protein sequence: CSTEEGDTQYF.

This CDR3 is CAWSPTGFGANVLTF. The CDR3 DNA follows: TGTGCCTGGAGTCCAACAGGGTTTGGGGCCAACGTCCTGACTTTC. V is TRBV30 and J is TRBJ2-6; D might be TRBD1 (6 bases). V lost 2 bases and J lost 3, with 11 bases in between. The germline V gene encodes CDR1 GTSNPN and CDR2 SVGIG (reference sequence). CDR3 length: 15 amino acids.

J is TRBJ2-1 and V is TRBV6-1; possibly TRBD2 for D (5 bases). Deletions cut 7 bases from V and 12 bases from J, with 25 bases between. The CDR3 covers 15 residues. Germline CDR1 is MNHNS and CDR2 is SASEGT. DNA of the CDR3: TGTGCCAGCACCCGACAAGGCGCGGCGGGCAATCCGCAGTTCTTC. Translation gives CASTRQGAAGNPQFF.